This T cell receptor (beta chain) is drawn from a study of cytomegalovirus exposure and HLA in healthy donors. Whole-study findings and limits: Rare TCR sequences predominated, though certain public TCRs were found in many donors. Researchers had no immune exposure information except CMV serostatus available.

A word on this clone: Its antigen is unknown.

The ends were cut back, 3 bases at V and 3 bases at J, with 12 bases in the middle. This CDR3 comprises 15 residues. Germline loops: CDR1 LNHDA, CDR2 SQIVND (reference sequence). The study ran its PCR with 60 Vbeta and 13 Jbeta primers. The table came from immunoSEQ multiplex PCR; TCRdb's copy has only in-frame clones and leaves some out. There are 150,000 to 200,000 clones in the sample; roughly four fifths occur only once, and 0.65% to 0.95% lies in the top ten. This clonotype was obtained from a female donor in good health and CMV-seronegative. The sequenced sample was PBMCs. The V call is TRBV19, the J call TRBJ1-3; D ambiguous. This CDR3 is CASSMGRSIGNTIYF. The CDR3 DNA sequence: TGTGCCAGTAGTATGGGCCGATCGATTGGAAACACCATATATTTT.